One T cell receptor (beta chain) is described in this entry. Seattle-derived patients entered the study during active infection and were followed longitudinally. Per the original methods: Reference gene primer amplification yielded estimated nucleated cell counts. The data were produced by immunoSEQ multiplex PCR, yet TCRdb's version contains in-frame clones alone and is incomplete. V, J and clone size are taken as reported in that table, and D and trimming were inferred from the DNA itself. The sample holds 250,000 to 400,000 clones; about 91% are singletons and the top ten take 1.5% to 2%. The data belong to a study of blood T cell repertoires in COVID-19. Germline-derived CDR1 and CDR2 are SGHAT and FQDESV (reference sequence). With V trimmed by 1 base and J by 0 bases, 3 bases remained unmatched. This CDR3 has 16 residues.

This receptor was identified in a woman in her 30s with COVID-19, enrolled during active disease. The chain employs TRBV11-1 and TRBJ2-3, with 8 bases matching TRBD2. The specimen was peripheral blood. The CDR3 loop is CASSLERGLSTDTQYF. DNA of the CDR3: TGTGCCAGCAGCTTAGAGCGGGGGCTAAGCACAGATACGCAGTATTTT.